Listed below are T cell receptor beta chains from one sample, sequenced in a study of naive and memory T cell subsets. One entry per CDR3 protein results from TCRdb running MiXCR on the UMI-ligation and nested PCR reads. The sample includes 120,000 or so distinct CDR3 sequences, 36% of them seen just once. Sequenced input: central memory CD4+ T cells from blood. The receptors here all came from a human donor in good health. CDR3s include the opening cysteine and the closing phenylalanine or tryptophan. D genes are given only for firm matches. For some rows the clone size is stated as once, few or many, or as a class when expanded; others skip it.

CDR3aa: CASSLAWTSGRAGNEQFF
CDR3nt: TGTGCCAGCAGCTTAGCTTGGACTAGCGGGAGAGCGGGAAATGAGCAGTTCTTC
v_gene: TRBV7-6
d_gene: TRBD2
j_gene: TRBJ2-1
abundance: few

CDR3aa: CSATGGRRTGELFF
CDR3nt: TGCAGTGCCACGGGAGGCCGCAGGACCGGGGAGCTGTTTTTT
v_gene: TRBV20-1
d_gene: TRBD2
j_gene: TRBJ2-2
abundance: few

CDR3aa: CASSTETAGAEAFF
CDR3nt: TGTGCCAGCAGCACAGAGACAGCGGGCGCTGAAGCTTTCTTT
v_gene: TRBV3-1
d_gene: -
j_gene: TRBJ1-1
abundance: -

CDR3aa: CSARKGLGINYGYTF
CDR3nt: TGCAGTGCTAGAAAAGGACTCGGGATAAACTATGGCTACACCTTC
v_gene: TRBV20-1
d_gene: -
j_gene: TRBJ1-2
abundance: -

CDR3aa: CASSFADYGYTF
CDR3nt: TGTGCCAGCAGCTTCGCAGACTATGGCTACACCTTC
v_gene: TRBV7-9
d_gene: -
j_gene: TRBJ1-2
abundance: few

CDR3aa: CASSYSRIYGQFF
CDR3nt: TGTGCCAGCAGTTACTCCCGCATATATGGGCAGTTCTTC
v_gene: TRBV6-5
d_gene: -
j_gene: TRBJ2-1
abundance: few

CDR3aa: CASSFTQDYSYEQYF
CDR3nt: TGTGCCAGCAGTTTTACACAGGATTACTCCTACGAGCAGTACTTC
v_gene: TRBV12-3/TRBV12-4
d_gene: -
j_gene: TRBJ2-7
abundance: once

CDR3aa: CSARRQGSGNTEAFF
CDR3nt: TGCAGTGCTAGACGGCAGGGATCGGGGAACACTGAAGCTTTCTTT
v_gene: TRBV20-1
d_gene: -
j_gene: TRBJ1-1
abundance: few

CDR3aa: CASSPRGDQFWNEQFF
CDR3nt: TGTGCCAGCAGTCCCCGGGGGGACCAATTCTGGAATGAGCAGTTCTTC
v_gene: TRBV7-8
d_gene: TRBD2
j_gene: TRBJ2-1
abundance: -

CDR3aa: CASRQGETQYF
CDR3nt: TGTGCCAGCAGACAAGGGGAGACCCAGTACTTC
v_gene: TRBV11-2
d_gene: -
j_gene: TRBJ2-5
abundance: -

CDR3aa: CASSHSGTTFQYF
CDR3nt: TGTGCCAGCAGCCATTCAGGCACAACGTTTCAGTACTTC
v_gene: TRBV3-1
d_gene: -
j_gene: TRBJ2-4
abundance: few

CDR3aa: CASSLDFISADTQYF
CDR3nt: TGTGCCAGCAGCTTAGATTTTATAAGCGCAGATACGCAGTATTTT
v_gene: TRBV11-2
d_gene: -
j_gene: TRBJ2-3
abundance: -

CDR3aa: CASSSGGRSTDTQYF
CDR3nt: TGCGCCAGCAGCTCGGGGGGTAGAAGCACAGATACGCAGTATTTT
v_gene: TRBV5-1
d_gene: TRBD2
j_gene: TRBJ2-3
abundance: -